Below are 28 T cell receptor beta chains sequenced from a single sample in a study of cytomegalovirus exposure and HLA in healthy donors. PCR employed 60 Vbeta and 13 Jbeta primers. The protocol was immunoSEQ multiplex PCR, while the TCRdb copy is restricted to in-frame clones and leaves out a portion. The repertoire holds more than 110,000 clones, with roughly 80% as singletons. Sequencing input: PBMCs. The receptors stem from a man between 18 and 29 years old in good health and CMV-seronegative.

The chain uses TRBV21-1 and TRBJ2-7; the table's D call TRBD1 went unverified against the DNA. TRBV21-1 is a pseudogene. The CDR3 contains 21 residues. The CDR3 sequence: CASTPPDLGTGIQVGGCGQYF. The CDR3 bases are TGTGCCAGCACCCCACCGGACCTCGGGACAGGGATACAGGTTGGAGGGTGTGGGCAGTACTTC.

As DNA, the CDR3 is TGTGCCAGCAGCCCACGACAGGGCAATCAGCCCCAGCATTTT. This translates into CASSPRQGNQPQHF. The chain has TRBV7-2 and TRBJ1-5, with D possibly TRBD1 on 6 matching bases. The V end was cut by 5 bases, the J end by 2 bases, with 10 bases between. Germline V gives CDR1 SGHTA, CDR2 FQGNSA. This CDR3 region has 14 residues.

The chain couples TRBV5-1 to TRBJ2-1, with D maybe TRBD1 (6 bases). CDR3 length: 16 amino acids. Germline values: CDR1 SGHRS, CDR2 YFSETQ. Trimming cost V 2 bases and J 1 base, with 13 bases left between them. The CDR3 DNA is TGCGCCAGCAGCTTTAAACAGGGCTTATCCTACAATGAGCAGTTCTTC. It encodes CASSFKQGLSYNEQFF.

The chain combines TRBV2 with TRBJ2-1; 10 nucleotides agree with TRBD1. The CDR3 consists of 15 residues. V was pared by 6 bases and J by 2 bases, with 4 bases of the junction left unmatched. Germline V gives CDR1 SNHLY, CDR2 FYNNEI. CDR3 bases: TGTGCCAGCAGAGCCGGGACAGGGGCCTACAATGAGCAGTTCTTC. It is translated as CASRAGTGAYNEQFF.

The chain recombines TRBV19 with TRBJ1-2; D remains unclear. Germline values: CDR1 LNHDA, CDR2 SQIVND (reference sequence). This CDR3 contains 11 residues. V was cut by 4 bases and J by 8 bases, with 8 bases left in between. This chain's CDR3 is CASSKGRGYTF. The CDR3 region has the DNA TGTGCCAGTAGTAAAGGGAGGGGCTACACCTTC.

The chain carries TRBV5-1 and TRBJ2-2, with TRBD1 identical over 7 bases. V lost 0 bases, J lost 6 bases, and 2 bases stayed unmatched. The germline CDR1 and CDR2 sequences are SGHRS and YFSETQ. This CDR3 is 14 amino acids long. CDR3 sequence reads: CASSLGTGAGELFF. For the CDR3, the DNA is TGCGCCAGCAGCTTGGGAACAGGGGCCGGGGAGCTGTTTTTT.

The rearrangement links TRBV5-6 to TRBJ1-5; 8 positions agree with TRBD1. Germline V CDR1 and CDR2: SGHDT, YYEEEE. The CDR3 loop spans 16 amino acids. V trimming: 0 bases; J trimming: 5 bases; junction bases outside the gene matches: 7. CDR3 sequence (DNA): TGTGCCAGCAGCTTGGCCGCGACAGGGGAGGATCAGCCCCAGCATTTT. This codes for CASSLAATGEDQPQHF.

This sequence joins TRBV2 and TRBJ1-4, with 9 nucleotides matching TRBD1. Looked up from germline, CDR1 is SNHLY and CDR2 is FYNNEI. The CDR3 runs 15 residues. V was clipped by 6 bases and J by 2 bases; unmatched bases: 4. CDR3: CASSNRGHTNEKLFF. The CDR3 DNA reads TGTGCCAGCAGCAACAGGGGGCACACTAATGAAAAACTGTTTTTT.

The CDR3 region has the DNA TGTGCCAGCTCGCGGGACAGGGGCTACGAGCAGTACTTC. It translates to CASSRDRGYEQYF. The J gene is TRBJ2-7, the V gene TRBV18; 10 bases are a match to TRBD1. CDR3 length equals 13 residues. CDR1 KGHSH and CDR2 LQKENI come from the germline V gene. V trimming: 6 bases; J trimming: 3 bases; junction bases outside the gene matches: 2.

The V gene is TRBV9, the J gene TRBJ2-7; weak D call: TRBD1 (6 bases). V dropped 4 bases and J dropped 6 bases, with 14 bases sitting between them. The CDR3 is 13 residues long. Per the germline V gene, CDR1 is SGDLS and CDR2 is YYNGEE. The CDR3 region is CASSTGTLREQYF. CDR3 sequence (DNA): TGTGCCAGCAGCACCGGGACACTGCGCGAGCAGTACTTC.

As to this clone: This specimen includes other DNA sequences encoding the same CDR3. The chain links TRBV6-5 to TRBJ1-1; 8 bases map to TRBD1. V gave up 3 bases and J gave up 4 bases; unmatched junction bases: 7. CDR1 is MNHEY and CDR2 is SVGAGI in the germline V gene. The CDR3 covers 15 residues. Here the CDR3 reads CASSYLTGGFTEAFF. The CDR3 nucleotides are TGTGCCAGCAGTTATCTAACAGGGGGGTTCACTGAAGCTTTCTTT.

The chain recombines TRBV12-5 with TRBJ2-5; D uncertain. CDR1 and CDR2 from the germline V gene are LGHNT and FRNRAP. V was clipped by 2 bases and J by 5 bases, with 6 bases between them. There are 12 residues in the CDR3. The CDR3, as DNA: TGTGCTAGTGGTTTGAACTCGGAGACCCAGTACTTC. It codes for CASGLNSETQYF.

The chain recombines TRBV11-3 with TRBJ2-1, with a possible D match to TRBD1 (5 bases). CDR1 SGHNT and CDR2 YENEEA come from the germline V gene. V shed 1 base and J shed 8 bases, with 6 bases lying between them. The CDR3 is 12 residues long. For the CDR3, the DNA is TGTGCCAGCAGCTTAGTAGGGGATGAGCAGTTCTTC. Translated, it gives CASSLVGDEQFF.

The chain couples TRBV5-1 to TRBJ1-1; TRBD1 aligns across 11 bases. There are 15 residues in the CDR3. From germline, CDR1 is SGHRS and CDR2 YFSETQ. After removal of 2 bases from V and 3 bases from J, the junction contained 3 bases not matched to a gene. As DNA, the CDR3 is TGCGCCAGCAGCTTCAGGGGACAGGGGGACACTGAAGCTTTCTTT. Amino acids: CASSFRGQGDTEAFF.

This clone was counted once. V usage is TRBV5-1 and J usage is TRBJ1-2; D perhaps matches TRBD1 (5 bases). Between the trimmed V and J ends, which lost 2 bases and 4 bases, there was a span of 9 bases. Per the germline V gene, CDR1 is SGHRS and CDR2 is YFSETQ. The CDR3 sequence is 13 residues long. The CDR3 bases are TGCGCCAGCAGCTTAGGGGTGGGCTATGGCTACACCTTC. It encodes CASSLGVGYGYTF.

The chain uses TRBV2 and TRBJ1-1; D not resolved. This CDR3 has 14 residues. Trimming shortened V by 2 bases and J by 1 base, and 8 bases separated the two germline ends. Per germline, CDR1 SNHLY and CDR2 FYNNEI. CDR3 sequence reads: CASSELRENTEAFF. The CDR3 nucleotides are TGTGCCAGCAGTGAATTGCGGGAGAACACTGAAGCTTTCTTT.

The rearrangement joins TRBV15 to TRBJ2-7, with 7 bases lining up with TRBD2. In germline, CDR1 is LNHNV, CDR2 YYDKDF (reference sequence). The CDR3 has 15 amino acids. With 5 bases clipped from V and 0 bases from J, the junction kept 7 bases outside the gene matches. Here the CDR3 reads CATSGGVGNSYEQYF. CDR3 nucleotides: TGTGCCACCAGCGGGGGGGTGGGGAACTCCTACGAGCAGTACTTC.

The chain couples TRBV6-1 to TRBJ2-3; 8 nucleotides agree with TRBD2. The CDR3 sequence is 14 residues long. CDR1 is MNHNS, CDR2 SASEGT, per germline. V was clipped by 5 bases and J by 1 base; unmatched bases: 2. The CDR3 DNA sequence: TGTGCCAGCAGTATACTAGCGGGCACAGATACGCAGTATTTT. Encoded protein: CASSILAGTDTQYF.

This clone was observed a few times. This chain links TRBV7-8 with TRBJ2-1; 7 positions match TRBD1. The CDR3 is 14 residues long. The trim removed 1 base at V and 7 bases at J, leaving 4 bases unmatched. Germline V lookup: CDR1 SGHVS, CDR2 FQNEAQ. The CDR3 DNA follows: TGTGCCAGCAGCTTAGGGCAGGGGGTGAATGAGCAGTTCTTC. It codes for CASSLGQGVNEQFF.

As concerns this clone: The junction departs from the called germline gene at one end, perhaps through a read error. The V call is TRBV19, the J call TRBJ2-3; D is perhaps TRBD1 (6 bases). Germline loops: CDR1 LNHDA, CDR2 SQIVND (reference sequence). The CDR3 loop spans 13 amino acids. The CDR3 region has the DNA TGTGCCAGTGGTATCTGGACAGACCGTACGCAGTATTTT. Translating gives CASGIWTDRTQYF.

The rearrangement links TRBV6-1 to TRBJ2-1; D remains ambiguous. Germline V lookup: CDR1 MNHNS, CDR2 SASEGT. V gave up 3 bases and J gave up 3 bases, with 12 bases separating them. The length of the CDR3 is 15 residues. Here the CDR3 DNA reads TGTGCCAGCAGTGATCCGGGTAGGAGCTACAATGAGCAGTTCTTC. Translation gives CASSDPGRSYNEQFF.

This clone showed up just a few times. The V call is TRBV5-6, the J call TRBJ1-2, with D possibly TRBD1 on 5 matching bases. Trimming cost V 4 bases and J 2 bases, with 9 bases left between them. CDR1 and CDR2 (germline): SGHDT, YYEEEE. The CDR3 totals 13 residues. CDR3 in DNA: TGTGCCAGCAGCCCGACAGCCAACTATGGCTACACCTTC. Protein product: CASSPTANYGYTF.

V gene TRBV18 combines with J gene TRBJ2-2; D call uncertain. Between the trimmed V and J ends, which lost 1 base and 3 bases, there was a span of 6 bases. The length of the CDR3 is 14 residues. The germline CDR1 and CDR2 sequences are KGHSH and LQKENI. For the CDR3, the DNA is TGTGCCAGCTCACCACTATCTGACACCGGGGAGCTGTTTTTT. It encodes CASSPLSDTGELFF.

The sample holds one count of this clone. The V call is TRBV7-9, the J call TRBJ2-7; the D gene is possibly TRBD1 (5 bases). Deletions cut 5 bases from V and 2 bases from J, with 13 bases between. The CDR3 runs 14 residues. Germline assignment: CDR1 SEHNR and CDR2 FQNEAQ (reference sequence). CDR3 in amino acids: CASSNRTPPYEQYF. CDR3 sequence (DNA): TGTGCCAGCAGCAACCGGACACCTCCCTACGAGCAGTACTTC.

The chain carries TRBV7-9 and TRBJ2-7, with 7 bases that match TRBD1. CDR3 length: 16 residues. Germline lookup yields CDR1 SEHNR and CDR2 FQNEAQ (reference sequence). Trimming took 3 bases from V and 2 from J; bases not matched to a gene: 10. In nucleotides, the CDR3 is TGTGCCAGCAGCTTTAGTGGGGCGGACAGGACCTACGAGCAGTACTTC. Its protein is CASSFSGADRTYEQYF. Looking up the rest from reference TRBV7-9 and TRBJ2-7 gives the full variable domain: DTGVSQNPRHKITKRGQNVTFRCDPISEHNRLYWYRQTLGQGPEFLTYFQNEAQLEKSRLLSDRFSAERPKGSFSTLEIQRTEQGDSAMYLCASSFSGADRTYEQYFGPGTRLTVT.

The rearrangement links TRBV5-5 to TRBJ2-7; D uncertain. This CDR3 contains 14 residues. V shed 4 bases and J shed 2 bases, with 13 bases lying between them. The germline V gene has CDR1 SGHKS and CDR2 YYEKEE (reference sequence). The CDR3 region is CASSRVGTPYEQYF. DNA for the CDR3: TGTGCCAGCAGCCGGGTGGGTACCCCCTACGAGCAGTACTTC.

CDR3 in amino acids: CASSKGTGTEAFF. CDR3 DNA sequence: TGTGCCAGCAGCAAAGGGACAGGCACTGAAGCTTTCTTT. The gene calls are TRBV21-1 and TRBJ1-1; no check of the table's D call, TRBD1, against the DNA was made. TRBV21-1 is assigned pseudogene status. The CDR3 loop spans 13 amino acids.

This rearrangement joins TRBV27 to TRBJ1-1, with 8 bases lining up with TRBD1. Germline V gene lookup returns CDR1 MNHEY and CDR2 SMNVEV (reference sequence). The CDR3 has 17 residues. With V trimmed by 4 bases and J by 0 bases, 10 bases remained unmatched. DNA of the CDR3: TGTGCCAGCAGTTCACTCCTCAGGGGGCTCATGAACACTGAAGCTTTCTTT. Amino acid sequence: CASSSLLRGLMNTEAFF.